These 3 T cell receptor beta chains share one sample of origin, sequenced in a study of blood T cell repertoires in COVID-19. Assay: immunoSEQ multiplex PCR; the TCRdb copy retains only in-frame clones and omits some. The data contain hundreds of thousands of clones, roughly 89% of them seen just once; the ten biggest clones take up roughly 3.5%. Sequenced sample: peripheral blood. Every receptor here comes from a woman between 18 and 29 years old who had recovered from COVID-19.

This clone has only one observation. The genes are TRBV19 and TRBJ2-1; 8 bases agree with TRBD2. This CDR3 is built from 16 residues. From germline, CDR1 is LNHDA and CDR2 SQIVND (reference sequence). The V segment lost 7 bases and the J segment 7 bases; nucleotides outside the gene matches: 15. CDR3 nucleotides: TGTGCCAGTACCCCAACCCCGACTAGCGTTAGGAATGAGCAGTTCTTC. It encodes CASTPTPTSVRNEQFF.

The genes are TRBV12-2 and TRBJ1-5. TRBV12-2 is labeled a pseudogene. This CDR3 is 17 amino acids long. CDR3 in amino acids: CASRLDIGYFSNQPQHF. The CDR3 nucleotides read TGTGCAAGTCGCTTAGATATCGGGTACTTTAGCAATCAGCCCCAGCATTTT.

Details on this clone: At the DNA level, this CDR3 is encoded by other sequences in the same sample as well. The chain employs TRBV7-8 and TRBJ1-2; TRBD1 matches at 12 bases. Trimming took 2 bases from V and 2 from J; bases not matched to a gene: 9. Germline V lookup: CDR1 SGHVS, CDR2 FQNEAQ. CDR3 length: 18 residues. This CDR3 is CASSLTGTGGAYNYGYTF. The CDR3 DNA is TGTGCCAGCAGCTTAACCGGGACAGGGGGCGCCTACAACTATGGCTACACCTTC.